This T cell receptor beta chain emerged from a study of cytomegalovirus exposure and HLA in healthy donors. For the study at large: The roughly 670 first-cohort repertoires and the 120 or so validation repertoires shared the same platform, a later analysis reported.

The donors were in the roughly 130-subject validation cohort, distinct from the roughly 700-subject first cohort. Looked up from germline, CDR1 is MNHNY and CDR2 is SVGAGI (reference sequence). The CDR3 is made up of 14 amino acids. The V gene end was trimmed by 4 bases and the J gene end by 5 bases; junction bases not matched to a gene: 6. On this clone: Its matching antigen is unknown.

Here immunoSEQ multiplex PCR was the method, and the copy in TCRdb shows in-frame clones only, minus some. Of over 150,000 clones listed, roughly 90% are singletons. Study findings and constraints: Reported performance of the classifier showed diagnosis of cytomegalovirus status with high specificity and sensitivity. Most TCR sequences proved rare, with some public TCRs found in many donors.

The clonotype was recovered from a woman aged 18-29 years in good health and CMV-seropositive. V gene TRBV6-6 combines with J gene TRBJ1-1; 8 positions agree with TRBD1. The sample taken for sequencing was PBMCs. The CDR3 reads CASSSMTGETEAFF. For the CDR3, the DNA is TGTGCCAGCAGTTCCATGACAGGGGAGACTGAAGCTTTCTTT.